Below are 8 T cell receptor beta chains sequenced from a single sample in a study of OX40 agonist ivuxolimab in advanced cancers. Profiled with immunoSEQ multiplex PCR; TCRdb holds only in-frame clones, not every one. This table holds approximately 58,000 clones, over 80% found once. Sequences were derived from CD4+ or CD8+ T cells sorted from blood, sampled in a trial of the OX40 agonist ivuxolimab. Receptors were obtained from an adult with an advanced solid tumor such as melanoma, head and neck, liver or kidney cancer.

V gene TRBV7-9 combines with J gene TRBJ2-1; possible D gene TRBD2, 6 bases. From germline, CDR1 is SEHNR and CDR2 FQNEAQ (reference sequence). V gave up 5 bases and J gave up 8 bases, with 16 bases separating them. The length of the CDR3 is 14 residues. The CDR3 DNA sequence: TGTGCCAGCAGCCTCAGTGCTAGCGCACATGAGCAGTTCTTC. Translating it yields CASSLSASAHEQFF.

This chain uses TRBV7-9 with TRBJ1-2; 7 bases map to TRBD1. There are 18 residues in the CDR3. Germline trimming cut 5 bases from V and 2 bases from J; bases unmatched to any gene: 17. Germline CDR1 SEHNR, CDR2 FQNEAQ (reference sequence). The CDR3 protein is CASSHDFYYRGLNYGYTF. Here the CDR3 DNA reads TGTGCCAGCAGCCATGATTTCTATTACAGGGGACTAAACTATGGCTACACCTTC.

This clone has more than one count but fewer than ten. This chain joins TRBV6-5 and TRBJ2-2, with D maybe TRBD1 (6 bases). In germline, CDR1 is MNHEY, CDR2 SVGAGI. CDR3 size: 15 residues. The V end was cut by 3 bases, the J end by 5 bases, with 13 bases between. CDR3 loop: CASSYAGQRTGELFF. The CDR3 DNA reads as TGTGCCAGCAGTTATGCCGGACAGAGGACCGGGGAGCTGTTTTTT.

This chain links TRBV2 with TRBJ2-5, with 10 bases lining up with TRBD2. The V gene's germline CDR1 is SNHLY and CDR2 FYNNEI. The CDR3 is 16 residues long. V lost 5 bases to trimming and J lost 5 bases; unmatched junction nucleotides: 11. CDR3 residues: CASSLDTSGVGETQYF. CDR3 DNA sequence: TGTGCCAGCAGTTTGGATACTAGCGGGGTGGGGGAGACCCAGTACTTC.

The rearrangement joins TRBV6-6 to TRBJ2-5; no firm D call. From germline, CDR1 is MNHNY and CDR2 SVGAGI (reference sequence). CDR3 length: 15 amino acids. Trimming cost V 5 bases and J 1 base, with 14 bases left between them. The CDR3 sequence: CASSTASRIQETQYF. The DNA for the CDR3 is TGTGCCAGCAGTACAGCGTCACGGATCCAAGAGACCCAGTACTTC.

The chain uses TRBV5-4 and TRBJ2-6, with D possibly being TRBD1 (7 bases). Germline loops: CDR1 SGHNT, CDR2 YYREEE (reference sequence). This CDR3 has 15 amino acids. V was pared by 4 bases and J by 3 bases, with 11 bases between. The CDR3 sequence: CASSQGGFGANVLTF. The CDR3 DNA reads as TGTGCCAGCAGCCAGGGGGGATTTGGGGCCAACGTCCTGACTTTC.

A word on this clone: Germline is not matched at one junction end, which may reflect a read error. Other DNA sequences within the sample encode an identical CDR3. The J gene is TRBJ2-5, the V gene TRBV29-1; 13 bases are a match to TRBD2. This CDR3 has 14 residues. Germline CDR1 reads SQVTM; CDR2 reads ANQGSEA. The CDR3 reads CSAGTSGAGETQYF. Written as DNA, the CDR3 is TGTAGCGCCGGGACTAGCGGGGCGGGAGAGACCCAGTACTTC.

The chain employs TRBV11-2 and TRBJ1-2, with D perhaps matching TRBD1 (6 bases). Trimming pared 1 base from V and 9 bases from J, leaving 18 bases between. The CDR3 is made up of 15 amino acids. Germline V gives CDR1 SGHAT, CDR2 FQNNGV. The CDR3 nucleotides read TGTGCCAGCAGCTTAGCCAAAGACAGGTTCCAACGCTACACCTTC. It translates to CASSLAKDRFQRYTF.